At least ten counts were recorded for the clone carrying this T cell receptor (beta chain). Antigen: not known. This sample stems from a study of T cell repertoires in cytomegalovirus infection. Study overall: Carrying CMV and the relevant HLA type showed in public TCR beta signatures.

TCRdb fed the reads into MiXCR, producing one record per CDR3 protein. The sample includes over 300,000 distinct CDR3 sequences, around a tenth of them seen just once. General study points: CMV-specific HLA-C-restricted TCR beta clonotypes dominated the ex vivo response. Cumulative public TCR beta family frequency identified carriers of CMV plus the relevant HLA.

The receptor was isolated from a human donor in good health (CMV status not recorded). Some clones in this sample may be carry-over from other donors' samples. The sample was PBMCs.

The CDR3 region is CSASSARLYNSPLHF. The CDR3 DNA is TGCAGTGCTAGCTCGGCTAGGCTCTATAATTCACCCCTCCACTTT. The chain links TRBV20-1 to TRBJ1-6; D is uncertain. Trimming stripped 3 bases from V and 3 bases from J, with 12 bases between. CDR3 length: 15 residues. CDR1 is DFQATT, CDR2 SNEGSKA, per germline (reference sequence).